This T cell receptor (beta chain) was retrieved from a study of cytomegalovirus exposure and HLA in healthy donors. Study as a whole: Out of 398 genotyped donors, less than 85% belonged to the Caucasian-associated ancestry cluster. The study's findings and limits: A later analysis reportedly found that, within productive TCRs, an Asian-associated ancestry cluster had fewer N-insertions than the mean observed across the approximately 700 donors. Most CMV-associated TCR beta chains were later found to appear HLA-restricted. In a later analysis, V- and J-gene trimming of beta chains associated with a DCLRE1C missense variant, replicated independently.

This CDR3 is 17 amino acids long. Germline CDR1 and CDR2: MNHNS and SASEGT. Comments on this clone: Its matching antigen is unknown. A junction end diverges from the germline sequence, so it may reflect a read error. Other DNA sequences from this sample encode an identical CDR3 as well.

The PCR ran on 60 Vbeta and 13 Jbeta primers. Some clones are missing from TCRdb's copy, which holds only in-frame ones; the method was immunoSEQ multiplex PCR. The table records roughly 70,000 clones, more than 60% of them present only once. The chain couples TRBV6-1 to TRBJ2-5, with TRBD2 identical over 10 bases. The sequence came from a male donor in good health and CMV-seropositive. Source material: PBMCs. CDR3 in amino acids: CASSEAGSGGARETQYF. The CDR3 nucleotides read TGCGCCAGCAGTGAAGCGGGGAGCGGGGGGGCCCGGGAGACCCAGTACTTC.